The present entry profiles one TCR beta chain with its context. These data belong to a study of control samples from healthy donors and cancer patients. V dropped 2 bases and J dropped 2; count of bases not matched to a gene: 4. The germline V gene has CDR1 LGHNA and CDR2 YSLEER. This CDR3 has 16 residues. Libraries were prepared by immunoSEQ multiplex PCR; TCRdb keeps only in-frame clonotypes and omits some of them. Of 70,000 or so clones in the sample, roughly 84% were seen once. This sequence originates from a man between 50 and 59 years old in good health. Sequenced material: blood. The gene calls are TRBV4-3 and TRBJ2-3; the match to TRBD2 covers 10 bases. CDR3 sequence: CASSQRLAGNTDTQYF. The CDR3 DNA follows: TGCGCCAGCAGCCAAAGACTAGCGGGCAACACAGATACGCAGTATTTT.